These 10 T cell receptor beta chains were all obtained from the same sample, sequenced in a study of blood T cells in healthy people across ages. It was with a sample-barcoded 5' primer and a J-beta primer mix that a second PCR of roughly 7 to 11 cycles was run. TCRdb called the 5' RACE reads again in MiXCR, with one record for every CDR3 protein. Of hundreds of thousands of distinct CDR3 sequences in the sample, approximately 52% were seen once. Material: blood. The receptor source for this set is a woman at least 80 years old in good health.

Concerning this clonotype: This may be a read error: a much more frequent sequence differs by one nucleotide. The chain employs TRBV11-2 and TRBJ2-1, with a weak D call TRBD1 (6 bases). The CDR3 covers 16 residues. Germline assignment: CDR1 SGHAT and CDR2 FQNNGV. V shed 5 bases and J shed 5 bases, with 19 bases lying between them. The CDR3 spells CASSARSRQVNNEQFF. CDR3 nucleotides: TGTGCCAGCAGCGCGCGGTCGAGACAGGTAAACAATGAGCAGTTCTTC.

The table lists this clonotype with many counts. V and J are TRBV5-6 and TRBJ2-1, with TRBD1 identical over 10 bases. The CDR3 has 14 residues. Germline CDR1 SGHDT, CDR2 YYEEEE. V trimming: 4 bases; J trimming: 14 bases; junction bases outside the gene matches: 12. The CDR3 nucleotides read TGTGCCAGCAGCCCTTCGCCAGACAGGGGGCTTGAGTTCTTC. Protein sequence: CASSPSPDRGLEFF.

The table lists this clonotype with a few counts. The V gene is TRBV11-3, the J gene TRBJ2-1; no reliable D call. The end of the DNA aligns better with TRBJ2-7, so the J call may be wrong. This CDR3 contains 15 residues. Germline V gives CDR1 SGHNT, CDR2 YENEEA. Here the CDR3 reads CASSLDRATYNEQYF. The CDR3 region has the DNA TGTGCCAGCAGCTTAGATAGGGCCACCTACAATGAGCAGTACTTC.

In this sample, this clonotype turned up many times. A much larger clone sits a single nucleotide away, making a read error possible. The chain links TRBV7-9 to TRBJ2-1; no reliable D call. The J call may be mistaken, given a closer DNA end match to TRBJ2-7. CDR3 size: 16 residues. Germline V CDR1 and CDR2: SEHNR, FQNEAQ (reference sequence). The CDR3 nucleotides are TGTGCCAGCAGCTTAATCGGAGTTAGCTCCTACAATGAGCAGTACTTC. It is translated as CASSLIGVSSYNEQYF.

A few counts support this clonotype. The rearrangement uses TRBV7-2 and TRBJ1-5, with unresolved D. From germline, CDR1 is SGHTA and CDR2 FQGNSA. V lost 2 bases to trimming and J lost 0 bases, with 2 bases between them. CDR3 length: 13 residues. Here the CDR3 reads CASSLFSNQPQHF. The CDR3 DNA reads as TGTGCCAGCAGCTTATTTAGCAATCAGCCCCAGCATTTT.

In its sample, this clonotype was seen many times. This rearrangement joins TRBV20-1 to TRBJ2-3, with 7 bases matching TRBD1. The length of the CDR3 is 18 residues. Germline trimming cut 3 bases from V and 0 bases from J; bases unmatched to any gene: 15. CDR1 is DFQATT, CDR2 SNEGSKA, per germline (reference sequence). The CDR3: CSARVLPRTGSSTDTQYF. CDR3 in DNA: TGCAGTGCTAGGGTCCTCCCAAGGACAGGATCTAGCACAGATACGCAGTATTTT.

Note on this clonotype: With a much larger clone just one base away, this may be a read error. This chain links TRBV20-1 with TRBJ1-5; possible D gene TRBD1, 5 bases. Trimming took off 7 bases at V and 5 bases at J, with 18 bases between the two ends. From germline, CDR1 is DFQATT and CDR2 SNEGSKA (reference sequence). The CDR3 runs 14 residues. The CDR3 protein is CSVSGSLGDQPQHF. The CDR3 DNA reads TGCAGTGTTAGTGGCAGCCTAGGGGATCAGCCCCAGCATTTT.

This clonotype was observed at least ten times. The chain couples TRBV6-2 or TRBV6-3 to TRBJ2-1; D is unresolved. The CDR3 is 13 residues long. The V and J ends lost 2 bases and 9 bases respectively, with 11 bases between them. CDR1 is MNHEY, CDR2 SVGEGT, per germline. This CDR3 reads CASSYISSGEQFF. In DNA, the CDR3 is TGTGCCAGCAGTTACATAAGCTCTGGTGAGCAGTTCTTC.

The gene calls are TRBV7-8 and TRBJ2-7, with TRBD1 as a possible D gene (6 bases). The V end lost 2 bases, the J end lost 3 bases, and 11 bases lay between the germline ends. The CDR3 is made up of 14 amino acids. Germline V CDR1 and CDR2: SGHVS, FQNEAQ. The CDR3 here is CASSLFETGYEQYF. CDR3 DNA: TGTGCCAGCAGCTTATTTGAGACAGGCTACGAGCAGTACTTC.

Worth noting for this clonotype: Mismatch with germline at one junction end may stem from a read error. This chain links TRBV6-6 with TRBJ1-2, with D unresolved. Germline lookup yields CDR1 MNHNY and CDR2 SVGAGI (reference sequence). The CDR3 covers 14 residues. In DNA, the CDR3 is TGCGCCAGCAGTTACACGGAGGCTAACTATGGCTACACCTTC. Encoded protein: CASSYTEANYGYTF.